This TCR beta chain was identified during a study of beta chain features in type 1 diabetes. Sequenced material consisted of expressed TCRB transcripts (all of the isolated RNA was reverse transcribed). Measured with immunoSEQ multiplex PCR; TCRdb has only the in-frame clones, and not every one. This table holds fewer than 200,000 clones, 10% to 15% found once. Germline V CDR1 and CDR2: SGHDN, FVKESK. V shed 3 bases and J shed 1 base, with 10 bases lying between them. This CDR3 contains 15 residues. The sequence was obtained from a woman aged 18-35 years in good health. V is TRBV14 and J is TRBJ2-4; perhaps TRBD2 as D (6 bases). The sequencing sample was made of central memory CD4+ T cells from blood. This chain's CDR3 is CASSQAGRAKNIQYF. The CDR3 DNA reads TGTGCCAGCAGCCAGGCGGGGAGGGCCAAAAACATTCAGTACTTC.